Sequencing of this TCR beta chain was carried out in a study of T-cell memory formation after mild COVID-19. This CDR3 contains 15 residues. Per the germline V gene, CDR1 is LGHNA and CDR2 is YSLEER. TCRdb redid the calling of the 5' RACE reads with MiXCR, one entry per CDR3 protein. There are hundreds of thousands of distinct CDR3 sequences in the sample; roughly 14% occur only once, and around a fifth lies in the top ten. This clonotype was counted a few times. The junction differs from germline at one of its ends, possibly a read error. The sample consisted of PBMCs or a T cell subset sorted from them (not recorded which). The chain links TRBV4-3 to TRBJ2-3; 11 bases line up with TRBD2. This receptor was obtained from a man younger than 35 who had mild COVID-19 (a few samples of this study predate the infection). Cell type and time point are not known. The CDR3 nucleotides are TGTGCCAGCAGCCAGGGACTAGCGGGCACAGATACGCAGTATTTT. Its protein product is CASSQGLAGTDTQYF.